These 5 T cell receptor beta chains originate from one sample sequenced in a study of cytomegalovirus exposure and HLA in healthy donors. The study ran its PCR with 60 Vbeta and 13 Jbeta primers. The assay was immunoSEQ multiplex PCR, and TCRdb's table has in-frame clones only and misses some. The table has about 140,000 clones, around 80% seen once. Material for sequencing was PBMCs. The receptors were sampled from a male donor in good health and CMV-seronegative.

The V and J genes are TRBV7-9 and TRBJ1-3; a weak D match, TRBD1 (5 bases). V gave up 3 bases and J gave up 4 bases, with 7 bases separating them. Germline V gene sequence: CDR1 SEHNR, CDR2 FQNEAQ (reference sequence). This CDR3 is 13 amino acids long. The CDR3 nucleotides read TGTGCCAGCAGCTTTGGACACGGAAACACCATATATTTT. It translates to CASSFGHGNTIYF.

This clone was observed a handful of times. Other nucleotide sequences from this sample produce the same CDR3. The chain has TRBV7-2 and TRBJ1-1; 7 bases match TRBD1. CDR1 is SGHTA and CDR2 is FQGNSA in the germline V gene. This CDR3 is 14 amino acids long. The ends lost 3 bases at V and 1 base at J; junction bases unmatched: 2. For the CDR3, the DNA is TGTGCCAGCAGCTTCGGGACAGCGAACACTGAAGCTTTCTTT. Translation: CASSFGTANTEAFF.

This clone was recorded a few times. The chain has TRBV11-2 and TRBJ1-1, with TRBD1 matching over 7 bases. This CDR3 region has 14 residues. The ends lost 4 bases at V and 6 bases at J; junction bases unmatched: 8. The germline CDR1 and CDR2 sequences are SGHAT and FQNNGV. The CDR3 region has the DNA TGTGCCAGCAGCTCCCAGGACAGGAAGTCTGAAGCTTTCTTT. Translated: CASSSQDRKSEAFF.

The J gene is TRBJ2-7, the V gene TRBV7-6; TRBD2 agrees at 12 bases. This CDR3 comprises 15 residues. Per the germline V gene, CDR1 is SGHVS and CDR2 is FNYEAQ. V was clipped by 5 bases and J by 6 bases; unmatched bases: 8. CDR3 region: CASSATSGGPTEQYF. CDR3 nucleotide sequence: TGTGCCAGCAGCGCAACTAGCGGGGGGCCGACCGAGCAGTACTTC.

The chain recombines TRBV28 with TRBJ1-2; no reliable D call. Germline CDR1 is MDHEN and CDR2 is SYDVKM. V was shortened by 2 bases and J by 8 bases, with 9 bases between the two germline ends. The CDR3 has 12 amino acids. CDR3 sequence: CASSLPGDGYTF. The CDR3 DNA reads TGTGCCAGCAGTTTACCCGGAGACGGCTACACCTTC.